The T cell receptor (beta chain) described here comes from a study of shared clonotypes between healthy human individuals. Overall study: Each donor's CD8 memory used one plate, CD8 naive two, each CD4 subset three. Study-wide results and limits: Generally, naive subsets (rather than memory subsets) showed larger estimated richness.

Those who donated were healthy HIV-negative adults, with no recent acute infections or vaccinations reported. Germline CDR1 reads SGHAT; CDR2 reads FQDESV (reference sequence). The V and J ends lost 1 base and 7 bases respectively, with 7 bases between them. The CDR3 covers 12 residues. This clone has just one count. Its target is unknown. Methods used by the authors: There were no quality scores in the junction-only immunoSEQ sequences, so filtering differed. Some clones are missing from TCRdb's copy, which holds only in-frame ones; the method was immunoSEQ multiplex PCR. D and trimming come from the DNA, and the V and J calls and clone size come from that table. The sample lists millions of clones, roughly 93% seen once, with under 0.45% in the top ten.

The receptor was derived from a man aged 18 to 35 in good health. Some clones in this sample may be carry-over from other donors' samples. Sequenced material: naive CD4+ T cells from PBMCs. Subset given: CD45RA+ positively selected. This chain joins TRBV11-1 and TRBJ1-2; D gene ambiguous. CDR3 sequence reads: CASSLEGFGYTF. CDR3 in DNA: TGTGCCAGCAGCTTAGAAGGGTTTGGCTACACCTTC.